A single sample gave rise to the 13 T cell receptor beta chains below, sequenced in a study of T cell responses to AZD1222 COVID-19 vaccine. Assay: immunoSEQ multiplex PCR; the TCRdb copy retains only in-frame clones and omits some. The table has under 200,000 clones, around nine tenths seen once. This material consisted of peripheral blood, taken on day 0 of AZD1222 vaccination. The receptors stem from an adult in good health.

The V call is TRBV13, the J call TRBJ1-1, with D possibly TRBD1 on 5 matching bases. The length of the CDR3 is 13 residues. Germline V gene lookup returns CDR1 PRHDT and CDR2 FYEKMQ (reference sequence). Trimming stripped 6 bases from V and 5 bases from J, with 13 bases between. CDR3 sequence reads: CASSPREGTEAFF. The CDR3, as DNA: TGTGCCAGCAGTCCCAGGGAGGGTACTGAAGCTTTCTTT.

This clone was detected only a few times. The CDR3 protein is CASSQSPPGQGTGELFF. CDR3 nucleotides: TGTGCCAGCAGCCAATCTCCTCCGGGACAGGGCACCGGGGAGCTGTTTTTT. V and J are TRBV4-2 and TRBJ2-2, with 9 bases that match TRBD1. The germline CDR1 and CDR2 sequences are LGHNA and YNFKEQ. This CDR3 spans 17 amino acids. J lost 4 bases, V lost 2 bases, and 8 bases had no gene match.

The chain employs TRBV9 and TRBJ1-2; D may be TRBD1 (6 bases). Germline loops: CDR1 SGDLS, CDR2 YYNGEE. The V gene lost 6 bases and the J gene lost 2 bases, with 11 bases spanning the gap. The CDR3 length is 13 residues. CDR3 sequence: CASTSTGNYGYTF. The CDR3 DNA reads TGTGCCAGCACCTCCACAGGGAACTATGGCTACACCTTC.

The gene calls are TRBV7-2 and TRBJ1-3; 9 bases are shared with TRBD1. This CDR3 is 15 amino acids long. The trim removed 5 bases at V and 4 bases at J, leaving 6 bases unmatched. In germline, CDR1 is SGHTA, CDR2 FQGNSA. The CDR3 DNA reads TGTGCCAGCAGCCCAGGGACAGGGAGAGGAAACACCATATATTTT. It codes for CASSPGTGRGNTIYF.

The J gene is TRBJ1-5, the V gene TRBV5-7, with TRBD1 matching over 10 bases. TRBV5-7 is placed among ORFs of uncertain function. This CDR3 comprises 17 residues. Germline trimming cut 4 bases from V and 0 bases from J; bases unmatched to any gene: 7. The chain's CDR3 is CASSPDRGRYSNQPQHF. The CDR3 DNA is TGTGCCAGCAGCCCGGACAGGGGGAGGTATAGCAATCAGCCCCAGCATTTT.

This rearrangement joins TRBV18 to TRBJ1-1; 7 bases align to TRBD1. Germline trimming cut 5 bases from V and 3 bases from J; bases unmatched to any gene: 6. This CDR3 is built from 14 residues. CDR1 and CDR2 from the germline V gene are KGHSH and LQKENI. In nucleotides, the CDR3 is TGTGCCAGCTCAGGACTAGACAGGGACACTGAAGCTTTCTTT. Its protein product is CASSGLDRDTEAFF.

This clone appeared a few times. This chain links TRBV2 with TRBJ1-2; 9 bases align to TRBD1. The CDR3 is 17 residues long. CDR1 SNHLY and CDR2 FYNNEI come from the germline V gene. The V gene end was trimmed by 2 bases and the J gene end by 0 bases; junction bases not matched to a gene: 7. The CDR3 DNA reads as TGTGCCAGCAGTGAAACATTTTGGGACAGGGCTAACTATGGCTACACCTTC. This translates into CASSETFWDRANYGYTF.

The V and J genes are TRBV4-1 and TRBJ1-2; no definite D call. The CDR3 loop spans 13 amino acids. The V gene's germline CDR1 is MGHRA and CDR2 YSYEKL. With 3 bases removed from V and 4 bases from J, the gap between germline ends came to 9 bases. The CDR3 DNA is TGCGCCAGCAGCCAGCAGACGGGCTATGGCTACACCTTC. This translates into CASSQQTGYGYTF.

The V call is TRBV28, the J call TRBJ1-3, with D hard to call. Trimming stripped 9 bases from V and 4 bases from J, with 13 bases between. The CDR3 totals 13 residues. Germline CDR1 reads MDHEN; CDR2 reads SYDVKM. CDR3 in amino acids: CASRRHTGNTIYF. The CDR3, as DNA: TGTGCCAGTCGAAGACACACGGGAAACACCATATATTTT. Complete variable domain (other parts from reference TRBV28 and TRBJ1-3): DVKVTQSSRYLVKRTGEKVFLECVQDMDHENMFWYRQDPGLGLRLIYFSYDVKMKEKGDIPEGYSVSREKKERFSLILESASTNQTSMYLCASRRHTGNTIYFGEGSWLTVV.

This chain connects TRBV29-1 to TRBJ1-1, with TRBD1 as a possible D gene (6 bases). The CDR3 runs to 13 residues. Germline loops: CDR1 SQVTM, CDR2 ANQGSEA. Trimming stripped 4 bases from V and 0 bases from J, with 9 bases between. CDR3 DNA sequence: TGCAGCGTTGGGCAGGGGCTGAACACTGAAGCTTTCTTT. It specifies CSVGQGLNTEAFF. The variable domain in full, completed from reference TRBV29-1 and TRBJ1-1, reads SAVISQKPSRDICQRGTSLTIQCQVDSQVTMMFWYRQQPGQSLTLIATANQGSEATYESGFVIDKFPISRPNLTFSTLTVSNMSPEDSSIYLCSVGQGLNTEAFFGQGTRLTVV.

This chain joins TRBV5-4 and TRBJ2-5; D is ambiguous. V lost 4 bases, J lost 5 bases, and 18 bases lay in between. CDR1 and CDR2 (germline): SGHNT, YYREEE (reference sequence). The length of the CDR3 is 15 residues. The CDR3 here is CASSLQKGGAETQYF. The CDR3 nucleotides read TGTGCCAGCAGCCTCCAAAAGGGCGGAGCGGAGACCCAGTACTTC.

The chain is built from TRBV29-1 and TRBJ2-2, with no clear D. V was clipped by 6 bases and J by 5 bases, with 13 bases between them. The CDR3 spans 13 residues. The germline gives CDR1 SQVTM, CDR2 ANQGSEA. Here the CDR3 reads CSVRWTSTGELFF. The CDR3 DNA reads TGCAGCGTGAGGTGGACCTCTACCGGGGAGCTGTTTTTT.

Of note for this clone: This clone may be a read error of a much larger clone one base away. V is TRBV5-4 and J is TRBJ1-2, with 7 bases aligning to TRBD1. The CDR3 runs 13 residues. V shed 3 bases and J 4 bases; nucleotides not matched to a gene: 3. Per germline, CDR1 SGHNT and CDR2 YYREEE (reference sequence). CDR3 sequence: CASSSGQPYGYTF. The CDR3 coding sequence is TGTGCCAGCAGCTCGGGACAGCCCTATGGCTACACCTTC.